The 27 T cell receptor beta chains below all came from one sample that was sequenced in a study of blood T cell repertoires in COVID-19. Assay: immunoSEQ multiplex PCR; the TCRdb copy retains only in-frame clones and omits some. Of some 100,000 clones listed, approximately 87% are singletons. The sample consisted of peripheral blood. These receptors came from a man between 65 and 85 years old who had recovered from COVID-19.

The chain has TRBV15 and TRBJ1-1, with D maybe TRBD1 (5 bases). V was trimmed by 8 bases and J by 7 bases, leaving 17 bases between them. The CDR3 loop spans 13 amino acids. Germline V gene sequence: CDR1 LNHNV, CDR2 YYDKDF (reference sequence). The CDR3 region has the DNA TGTGCCACCCAAGGAACGGGGGTAGATGAAGCTTTCTTT. Its translation is CATQGTGVDEAFF.

The chain has TRBV5-1 and TRBJ2-3; D gene unclear. The CDR3 covers 16 residues. V was clipped by 0 bases and J by 0 bases, with 11 bases between them. Germline CDR1 SGHRS, CDR2 YFSETQ. CDR3 amino acids: CASSLVAAASTDTQYF. The DNA of the CDR3 is TGCGCCAGCAGCTTGGTGGCCGCCGCTAGCACAGATACGCAGTATTTT. Full variable domain (outside the CDR3, taken from reference TRBV5-1 and TRBJ2-3): KAGVTQTPRYLIKTRGQQVTLSCSPISGHRSVSWYQQTPGQGLQFLFEYFSETQRNKGNFPGRFSGRQFSNSRSEMNVSTLELGDSALYLCASSLVAAASTDTQYFGPGTRLTVL.

The rearrangement joins TRBV28 to TRBJ2-3; 10 bases agree with TRBD2. V was clipped by 2 bases and J by 1 base; unmatched bases: 6. Germline V gives CDR1 MDHEN, CDR2 SYDVKM. This CDR3 region has 17 residues. The CDR3 loop is CASSLRPGTSGTDTQYF. The CDR3 nucleotides read TGTGCCAGCAGTTTACGCCCTGGGACTAGCGGCACAGATACGCAGTATTTT.

The chain carries TRBV6-1 and TRBJ2-5; TRBD1 aligns across 8 bases. The CDR3 covers 15 residues. Germline assignment: CDR1 MNHNS and CDR2 SASEGT. With 3 bases clipped from V and 7 bases from J, the junction kept 10 bases outside the gene matches. CDR3 in DNA: TGTGCCAGCAGTGAGAGGACAGGGCCCATGGGGACCCAGTACTTC. The encoded protein is CASSERTGPMGTQYF.

The V gene is TRBV7-2, the J gene TRBJ2-3; 7 bases align to TRBD1. In germline, CDR1 is SGHTA, CDR2 FQGNSA. The CDR3 totals 13 residues. The V segment lost 3 bases and the J segment 9 bases; nucleotides outside the gene matches: 6. CDR3 in DNA: TGTGCCAGCAGCTTGCTACAGGGGATGACGCAGTATTTT. Protein product: CASSLLQGMTQYF.

The rearrangement joins TRBV5-4 to TRBJ1-4; D possibly corresponds to TRBD1 (5 bases). The CDR3 runs to 15 residues. The germline V gene has CDR1 SGHNT and CDR2 YYREEE (reference sequence). Trimming shortened V by 4 bases and J by 2 bases, and 12 bases separated the two germline ends. The CDR3 nucleotides read TGTGCCAGCAGCGTTGGGGGGACCACTAATGAAAAACTGTTTTTT. Its translation is CASSVGGTTNEKLFF.

This chain links TRBV5-4 with TRBJ2-2; 9 positions agree with TRBD1. Trimming took 6 bases from V and 6 from J; bases not matched to a gene: 6. Germline assignment: CDR1 SGHNT and CDR2 YYREEE (reference sequence). The CDR3 has 14 amino acids. CDR3 bases: TGTGCCAGCAACTTCGACAGGGGGGCCGGGGAGCTGTTTTTT. This codes for CASNFDRGAGELFF.

In this sample, this clone turned up a few times. V and J are TRBV28 and TRBJ1-5; a weak D match, TRBD1 (5 bases). The CDR3 runs to 16 residues. CDR1 and CDR2 from the germline V gene are MDHEN and SYDVKM. Trimming cost V 4 bases and J 1 base, with 14 bases left between them. The CDR3 DNA sequence: TGTGCCAGCAGTTCGTTACCACAGGAGAGCAATCAGCCCCAGCATTTT. Residues: CASSSLPQESNQPQHF.

The CDR3, as DNA: TGTGCCAGCAGCTTGGTTAGCGGATACTATGGCTACACCTTC. It translates to CASSLVSGYYGYTF. V is TRBV5-6 and J is TRBJ1-2; D unclear. Looked up from germline, CDR1 is SGHDT and CDR2 is YYEEEE. This CDR3 contains 14 residues. V shed 0 bases and J shed 3 bases, with 9 bases lying between them.

The rearrangement links TRBV5-4 to TRBJ1-1; D ambiguous. V gave up 0 bases and J gave up 5 bases, with 14 bases separating them. CDR1 is SGHNT, CDR2 YYREEE, per germline (reference sequence). This CDR3 comprises 15 residues. CDR3 amino acids: CASSLGAWVETEAFF. The CDR3 bases are TGTGCCAGCAGCTTGGGGGCGTGGGTGGAAACTGAAGCTTTCTTT.

The rearrangement links TRBV23-1 to TRBJ2-1; 10 bases fit TRBD1. TRBV23-1 is an open reading frame, and its role is uncertain. This CDR3 contains 14 residues. Trimming took 2 bases from V and 10 from J; bases not matched to a gene: 5. For the CDR3, the DNA is TGCGCCAGCAGTCAACCGGGACAGGGGTCCGAGCAGTTCTTC. This encodes CASSQPGQGSEQFF.

This clone was counted once. The rearrangement joins TRBV27 to TRBJ2-6; tentative D call: TRBD2 (6 bases). CDR1 and CDR2 (germline): MNHEY, SMNVEV (reference sequence). This CDR3 is 19 amino acids long. V lost 6 bases and J 2 bases, leaving 23 bases between the germline ends. The CDR3 sequence: CASRSAFRQGLAGANVLTF. The CDR3 DNA is TGTGCCAGCAGATCGGCATTTCGGCAGGGACTTGCTGGGGCCAACGTCCTGACTTTC.

V and J are TRBV28 and TRBJ1-2, with TRBD1 as a possible D gene (5 bases). Trimming removed 5 bases from V and 7 bases from J, with 14 bases in between. The CDR3 contains 13 residues. The germline gives CDR1 MDHEN, CDR2 SYDVKM. CDR3 in amino acids: CASSLPSQAGYTF. The CDR3 DNA follows: TGTGCCAGCAGTCTCCCGTCACAGGCTGGCTACACCTTC.

The chain has TRBV5-1 and TRBJ2-6; tentative D call: TRBD1 (6 bases). With 0 bases removed from V and 0 bases from J, the gap between germline ends came to 13 bases. The germline V gene encodes CDR1 SGHRS and CDR2 YFSETQ. There are 18 residues in the CDR3. The CDR3 loop reads CASSLGGGPNSGANVLTF. CDR3 nucleotides: TGCGCCAGCAGCTTGGGAGGGGGTCCCAACTCTGGGGCCAACGTCCTGACTTTC. The variable domain in full, with the rest retrieved from reference TRBV5-1 and TRBJ2-6, is KAGVTQTPRYLIKTRGQQVTLSCSPISGHRSVSWYQQTPGQGLQFLFEYFSETQRNKGNFPGRFSGRQFSNSRSEMNVSTLELGDSALYLCASSLGGGPNSGANVLTFGAGSRLTVL.

This chain uses TRBV28 with TRBJ2-1, with 16 bases lining up with TRBD2. This CDR3 has 20 amino acids. V was clipped by 6 bases and J by 0 bases; unmatched bases: 11. CDR1 and CDR2 from the germline V gene are MDHEN and SYDVKM. The CDR3 is CASSPTPGTSGRGSYNEQFF. The CDR3 DNA follows: TGTGCCAGCAGCCCCACCCCCGGGACTAGCGGGAGGGGCTCCTACAATGAGCAGTTCTTC.

This clone was seen only once. This chain connects TRBV5-1 to TRBJ1-1; D is ambiguous. This CDR3 has 15 residues. V was trimmed by 4 bases and J by 1 base, leaving 14 bases between them. Germline V lookup: CDR1 SGHRS, CDR2 YFSETQ. The CDR3 here is CASSPAYTRNTEAFF. The DNA for the CDR3 is TGCGCCAGCAGCCCCGCTTATACACGGAACACTGAAGCTTTCTTT.

The chain carries TRBV10-3 and TRBJ2-7; D not certain. The germline V gene encodes CDR1 ENHRY and CDR2 SYGVKD. V lost 4 bases, J lost 7 bases, and 17 bases lay in between. The CDR3 is 14 residues long. The DNA for the CDR3 is TGTGCCATCAGTGGTCGGTTGTCGTCCGAGGAGCAGTACTTC. The encoded protein is CAISGRLSSEEQYF.

The V gene is TRBV2, the J gene TRBJ2-3; D is uncertain. CDR1 is SNHLY and CDR2 is FYNNEI in the germline V gene. The CDR3 is made up of 14 amino acids. V was cut by 2 bases and J by 2 bases, with 8 bases left in between. DNA of the CDR3: TGTGCCAGCAGTGAACTACAGCCCACAGATACGCAGTATTTT. It specifies CASSELQPTDTQYF.

This rearrangement joins TRBV5-4 to TRBJ2-1, with TRBD1 matching over 8 bases. The ends lost 4 bases at V and 7 bases at J; junction bases unmatched: 7. In germline, CDR1 is SGHNT, CDR2 YYREEE (reference sequence). The CDR3 length is 14 residues. The CDR3 reads CASSPRQGINEQFF. In nucleotides, the CDR3 is TGTGCCAGCAGCCCTAGACAGGGGATTAATGAGCAGTTCTTC.

This clone was seen more than once but under ten times. J is TRBJ1-1 and V is TRBV5-1, with 7 bases lining up with TRBD1. Germline V gives CDR1 SGHRS, CDR2 YFSETQ. V dropped 4 bases and J dropped 3; count of bases not matched to a gene: 6. This CDR3 comprises 14 residues. Here the CDR3 DNA reads TGCGCCAGCAGCACTGAGGGGGCAGACACTGAAGCTTTCTTT. Translated: CASSTEGADTEAFF.

The chain employs TRBV29-1 and TRBJ1-1; TRBD1 agrees at 7 bases. Germline V gene lookup returns CDR1 SQVTM and CDR2 ANQGSEA. The CDR3 loop spans 16 amino acids. V shed 2 bases, J shed 1 base, and the junction held 10 bases outside the gene matches. The CDR3 DNA reads TGCAGCGTTGAACCTATGAGGGACAGCAAGAACACTGAAGCTTTCTTT. It codes for CSVEPMRDSKNTEAFF.

The rearrangement links TRBV7-8 to TRBJ2-7; 11 nucleotides match TRBD2. The CDR3 loop spans 15 amino acids. From germline, CDR1 is SGHVS and CDR2 FQNEAQ. With V trimmed by 5 bases and J by 2 bases, 5 bases remained unmatched. The CDR3 DNA reads as TGTGCCAGCAGCACTAGCGGGAGTTCCGCCTACGAGCAGTACTTC. Protein product: CASSTSGSSAYEQYF.

The rearrangement links TRBV14 to TRBJ2-1; D is ambiguous. CDR3 length: 12 amino acids. Germline V gives CDR1 SGHDN, CDR2 FVKESK. V was pared by 4 bases and J by 3 bases, with 4 bases between. In DNA, the CDR3 is TGTGCCAGCAGCCCTAGCTACAATGAGCAGTTCTTC. This translates into CASSPSYNEQFF.

The genes are TRBV11-2 and TRBJ2-1, with D unresolved. Germline CDR1 SGHAT, CDR2 FQNNGV. Trimming shortened V by 0 bases and J by 4 bases, and 7 bases separated the two germline ends. This CDR3 region has 14 residues. DNA of the CDR3: TGTGCCAGCAGCTTAGAAACATTTTACAATGAGCAGTTCTTC. Translation gives CASSLETFYNEQFF.

The sample holds a few counts of this clone. This chain connects TRBV10-3 to TRBJ1-1; D is possibly TRBD1 (5 bases). Germline loops: CDR1 ENHRY, CDR2 SYGVKD. This CDR3 comprises 13 residues. The V end lost 2 bases, the J end lost 1 base, and 5 bases lay between the germline ends. The CDR3 DNA is TGTGCCATCAGTGAGACAGGGAACACTGAAGCTTTCTTT. Amino acids: CAISETGNTEAFF.

This CDR3 reads CASSQEEAGVEDTQYF. CDR3 coding DNA: TGCGCCAGCAGCCAAGAAGAAGCGGGAGTTGAAGATACGCAGTATTTT. This chain joins TRBV4-3 and TRBJ2-3, with TRBD2 identical over 8 bases. Germline loops: CDR1 LGHNA, CDR2 YSLEER. The V gene end was trimmed by 0 bases and the J gene end by 5 bases; junction bases not matched to a gene: 7. The CDR3 is 16 residues long.

The chain joins TRBV15 to TRBJ2-2; possibly TRBD2 for D (5 bases). Germline CDR1 reads LNHNV; CDR2 reads YYDKDF (reference sequence). Trimming left V 4 bases short and J 3 bases short, with 9 bases between. The CDR3 contains 14 residues. The CDR3 sequence is CATSITRDTGELFF. The CDR3 nucleotides read TGTGCCACCAGCATCACTAGGGACACCGGGGAGCTGTTTTTT.